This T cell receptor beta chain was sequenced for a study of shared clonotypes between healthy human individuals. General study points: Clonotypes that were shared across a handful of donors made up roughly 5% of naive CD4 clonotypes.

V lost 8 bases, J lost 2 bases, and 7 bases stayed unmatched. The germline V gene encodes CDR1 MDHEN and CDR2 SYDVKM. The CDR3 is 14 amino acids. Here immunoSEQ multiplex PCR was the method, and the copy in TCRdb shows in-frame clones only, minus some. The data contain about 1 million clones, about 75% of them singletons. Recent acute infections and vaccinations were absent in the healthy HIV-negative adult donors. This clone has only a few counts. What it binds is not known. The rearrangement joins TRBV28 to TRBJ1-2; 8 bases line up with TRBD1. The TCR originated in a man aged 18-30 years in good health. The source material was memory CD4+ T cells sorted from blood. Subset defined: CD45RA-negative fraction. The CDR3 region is CASGDWTGNYGYTF. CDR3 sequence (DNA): TGTGCCAGCGGCGACTGGACAGGGAACTATGGCTACACCTTC.